This T cell receptor (beta chain) appears in the sequencing data of a study of blood T cell repertoires in COVID-19. This CDR3 comprises 15 residues. V was clipped by 0 bases and J by 11 bases, with 14 bases between them. Germline V gene lookup returns CDR1 LGHNA and CDR2 YNFKEQ. Authors' methods: Cell counts per sample came from amplifying reference gene primers. TCRdb keeps only in-frame clones here, not all; method: immunoSEQ multiplex PCR. V, J and clone size are taken as reported in that table, and D and trimming were inferred from the DNA itself. Of about 87,000 clones in the sample, roughly 76% were seen once.

Input material: peripheral blood. The receptor was isolated from a woman between 50 and 59 years old with acute or convalescent COVID-19. The J gene is TRBJ1-6, the V gene TRBV4-2, with a tentative D call TRBD1 (5 bases). CDR3 DNA: TGTGCCAGCAGCCAAGACGAGACAGCCTCTCCACCCCTCCACTTT. Translation: CASSQDETASPPLHF.